This T cell receptor (beta chain) was profiled in a study of cytomegalovirus exposure and HLA in healthy donors. Turning to this clone: The target antigen is unknown. Other DNA sequences in the same sample also yield this CDR3.

With 3 bases clipped from V and 4 bases from J, the junction kept 3 bases outside the gene matches. The CDR3 extends over 13 amino acids. The germline V gene encodes CDR1 MNHEY and CDR2 SMNVEV (reference sequence). The study ran its PCR with 60 Vbeta and 13 Jbeta primers. Profiling relied on immunoSEQ multiplex PCR, and the TCRdb table lists in-frame clones only, not all of them. The profile shows over 110,000 clones, about four fifths of them singletons. Notes on the study in general: Roughly uniform sequencing depth across donors was assumed, possibly incorrectly. Most TCR sequences were uncommon, yet certain public TCRs appeared in many donors.

The rearrangement links TRBV27 to TRBJ2-7, with 7 positions matching TRBD1. The source material was PBMCs. The source is a male donor in good health and CMV-seronegative. The CDR3 protein is CASSFRQGYEQYF. CDR3 DNA sequence: TGTGCCAGCAGTTTTAGACAGGGTTACGAGCAGTACTTC.